This T cell receptor beta chain was captured in a study of tumor-infiltrating lymphocytes in oesophageal squamous cell carcinoma. This clonotype was counted many times. TCRdb recomputed calls from the PCR reads with MiXCR, one row per CDR3 protein. The sample lists nearly 20,000 distinct CDR3 sequences, around 41% occurring once. V shed 2 bases and J shed 5 bases, with 9 bases lying between them. The CDR3 sequence is 14 residues long. The chain links TRBV12-3 or TRBV12-4 to TRBJ1-4; D remains unclear. The TCR sequence derives from a male donor with esophageal squamous cell carcinoma. Sequenced sample: esophageal tumor tissue. The CDR3 loop reads CASSLRQINEKLFF. The CDR3 nucleotides read TGTGCCAGCAGTTTAAGGCAGATAAATGAAAAACTGTTTTTT.